The T cell receptor beta chain described here comes from a study of prognosis after radiotherapy for stage I lung cancer (dated by TCRdb to the early 2020s). Some background on the complete study: About 20 stage I NSCLC patients were enrolled in Nanjing, China, between early 2018 and early 2019. Patients with newly diagnosed primary stage I lung tumors numbered approximately 14, with roughly 5 others having oligometastatic NSCLC after surgical resection of the primary tumor. All patients were regarded as medically inoperable, because of comorbidities in roughly twelve patients and refusal of surgery in roughly 7 patients. The cohort included about 12 men and a handful of women, with a median age of about 70 years and a range of about 50 to 90 years. Tumor histology was squamous cell carcinoma in several patients and adenocarcinoma in about a dozen. SBRT was delivered in 3 to 5 fractions with a biologically effective dose of at least 100 Gy, and image-guided IMRT or VMAT was used for delivery. SBRT was not combined with any concurrent therapy in any patient. After SBRT, distant metastases developed in about 20% of the 19 patients at a median of 7 months, while the remaining 15 patients had no significant progression. Peripheral blood TCR beta repertoires were profiled in stage I NSCLC patients before and after stereotactic body radiotherapy, and the repertoires were related to distant failure. A total of about 40 blood samples from around 20 patients were sequenced, with one sample obtained before and one obtained after SBRT for each patient.

All patients had node-negative disease on CT and PET/CT, and none had a history of other malignancies or had previously received chemotherapy or radiotherapy. At each of the two time points, 5 to 6 milliliters of peripheral venous blood were collected into EDTA tubes. PBMCs were isolated by Ficoll-Paque Plus density-gradient centrifugation. Right after collection, samples were kept at -80 degrees C until analysis. In regard to this clonotype: Its specific antigen is unknown. Qualities for individual bases were not recorded, and no much larger clone is one base off.

The TCR beta CDR3 region was amplified from genomic DNA by two rounds of multiplex PCR. The first PCR round used primers specific to each TRBV and TRBJ gene, and the primer sequences were filed in Chinese patent CN105087789A. The second PCR round used universal primers. The Roche High Pure PCR Template Preparation Kit was used to extract genomic DNA from frozen PBMCs. Libraries were sequenced paired-end with 151 bp reads on an Illumina HiSeq 3000. The paper's data handling went like this. CutAdapt was used to remove raw reads lacking the multiplex PCR primer sequences. Using PEAR, the high-quality paired reads were merged into contigs. By alignment to reference sequences, MiXCR assigned TRB V, D and J gene segments to each contig. To remove sequencing errors, CDR3 sequences were clustered according to base quality and sequence similarity. Diversity was calculated as Shannon entropy divided by the natural log of the number of productive TCR sequences. Clonality was defined as one minus Shannon entropy divided by the natural log of the number of unique clonotypes. Using the Youden index from ROC curves, the researchers picked the repertoire-metric cut-offs for progression-free survival, and all analyses were carried out in R 3.5.3. The public reads were quality trimmed at Q25 with fastp and then assembled into clones with MiXCR by TCRdb, keeping productive beta chains. Entries are consolidated by CDR3 protein sequence, retaining the most common genes and DNA. The V and J calls, along with clone size, are taken from TCRdb and not from the paper's own processing. This sample lists approximately 30,000 distinct CDR3 sequences; around 30% were detected once. The ten biggest clones cover 25% to 35% of the sample.

The paper as a whole reports these results and caveats: TRBV and TRBJ usage frequencies reportedly differed by metastasis status, in two V genes at baseline and in eight to ten V and two J genes after SBRT. No determination of tumor specificity was made for expanded TCR clones. Post-SBRT Shannon entropy and its change from baseline were lower in patients who developed distant metastases; baseline Shannon entropy was not associated with metastases. Limitations of the study included a small cohort and short follow-up, and the study findings need independent validation. After SBRT, the number of unique TCR clones decreased (median around 10,000 before versus 6,000 to 7,500 after; Wilcoxon paired P=0.011). All reported P values were unadjusted for multiple comparisons.

The input for sequencing was PBMCs, taken before or after stereotactic body radiation therapy (not recorded which). This TCR was sampled from a donor at least 50 years old with non-small cell lung cancer.

The CDR3 region reads CSAISLWYTYNEQFF. The bases read TGCAGTGCTATCTCCCTGTGGTATACCTACAATGAGCAGTTCTTC. The rearranged chain carries TRBV20-1 and TRBJ2-1, with the D gene not confidently named. V is reduced by 4 bases and J by 2 bases, leaving a spacing of 15 bases between them. The cysteine opens and the phenylalanine closes a CDR3 of 15 amino acids. Only CDR3 DNA is held: 45 bases, read in frame from base 1. CDR1 is given as DFQATT and CDR2 as SNEGSKA, both from the germline V gene (reference sequence).